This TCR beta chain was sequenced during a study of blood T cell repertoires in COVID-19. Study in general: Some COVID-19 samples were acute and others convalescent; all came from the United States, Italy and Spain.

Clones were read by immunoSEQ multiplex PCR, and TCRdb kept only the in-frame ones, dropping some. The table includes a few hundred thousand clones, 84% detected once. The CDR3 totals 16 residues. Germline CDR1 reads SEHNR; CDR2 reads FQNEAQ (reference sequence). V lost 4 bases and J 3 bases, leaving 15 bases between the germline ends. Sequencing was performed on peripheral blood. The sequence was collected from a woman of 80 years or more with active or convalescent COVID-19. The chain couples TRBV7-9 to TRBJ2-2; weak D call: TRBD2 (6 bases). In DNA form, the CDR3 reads TGTGCCAGCAGCTCTCCGGGACGCGGGGACACCGGGGAGCTGTTTTTT. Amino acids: CASSSPGRGDTGELFF. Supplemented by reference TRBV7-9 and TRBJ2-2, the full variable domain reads DTGVSQNPRHKITKRGQNVTFRCDPISEHNRLYWYRQTLGQGPEFLTYFQNEAQLEKSRLLSDRFSAERPKGSFSTLEIQRTEQGDSAMYLCASSSPGRGDTGELFFGEGSRLTVL.